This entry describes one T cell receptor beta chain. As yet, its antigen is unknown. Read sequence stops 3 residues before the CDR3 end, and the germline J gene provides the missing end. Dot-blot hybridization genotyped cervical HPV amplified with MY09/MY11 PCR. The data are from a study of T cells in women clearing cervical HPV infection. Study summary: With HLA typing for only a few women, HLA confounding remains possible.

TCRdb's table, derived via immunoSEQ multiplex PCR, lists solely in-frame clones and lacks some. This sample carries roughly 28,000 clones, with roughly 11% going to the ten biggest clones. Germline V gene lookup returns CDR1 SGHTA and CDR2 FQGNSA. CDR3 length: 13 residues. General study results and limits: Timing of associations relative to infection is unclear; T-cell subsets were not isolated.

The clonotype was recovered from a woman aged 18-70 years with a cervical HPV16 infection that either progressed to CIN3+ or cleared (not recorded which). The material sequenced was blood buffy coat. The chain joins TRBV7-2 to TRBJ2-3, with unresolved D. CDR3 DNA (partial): TGTGCCAGCAGCTACTATAGCAATCAGCCG. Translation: CASSYYSNQP. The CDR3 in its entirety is CASSYYSNQPQYF.